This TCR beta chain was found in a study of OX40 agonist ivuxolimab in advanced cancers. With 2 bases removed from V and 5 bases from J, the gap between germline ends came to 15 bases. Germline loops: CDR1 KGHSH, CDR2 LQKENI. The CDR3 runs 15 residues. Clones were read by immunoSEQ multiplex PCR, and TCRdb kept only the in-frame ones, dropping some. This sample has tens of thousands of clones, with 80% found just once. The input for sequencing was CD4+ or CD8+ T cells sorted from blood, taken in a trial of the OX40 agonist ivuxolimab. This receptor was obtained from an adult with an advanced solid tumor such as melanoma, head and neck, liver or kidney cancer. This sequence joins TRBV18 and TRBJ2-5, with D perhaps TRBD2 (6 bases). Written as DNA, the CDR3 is TGTGCCAGCTCACCAATCGAGGGGCTAGCGGAGACCCAGTACTTC. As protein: CASSPIEGLAETQYF. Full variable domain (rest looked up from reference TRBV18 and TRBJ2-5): NAGVMQNPRHLVRRRGQEARLRCSPMKGHSHVYWYRQLPEEGLKFMVYLQKENIIDESGMPKERFSAEFPKEGPSILRIQQVVRGDSAAYFCASSPIEGLAETQYFGPGTRLLVL.